This T cell receptor beta chain was documented in a study of T cell responses to AZD1222 COVID-19 vaccine. The CDR3 has 11 amino acids. V dropped 5 bases and J dropped 9 bases, with 8 bases sitting between them. Findings and caveats of the study: Two AZD1222 administrations were followed by greater Spike-specific TCR breadth and depth. The donors showed a predominance of white British ancestry and of females, with possible underestimation of clonal diversity.

Method: immunoSEQ multiplex PCR; TCRdb's copy keeps in-frame clones and lacks some. There are roughly 55,000 clones in the sample; around 90% occur only once, and 3.5% to 4% lies in the top ten. Comment on this clone: Its antigen is not known.

The specimen comprised peripheral blood, sampled on day 0 of AZD1222 vaccination. The sequence was obtained from an adult in good health. The chain recombines TRBV12-3 or TRBV12-4 with TRBJ2-4, with D tentatively TRBD1 (6 bases). This CDR3 is CASSTGTIQYF. Written as DNA, the CDR3 is TGTGCCAGCAGTACAGGGACCATTCAGTACTTC.